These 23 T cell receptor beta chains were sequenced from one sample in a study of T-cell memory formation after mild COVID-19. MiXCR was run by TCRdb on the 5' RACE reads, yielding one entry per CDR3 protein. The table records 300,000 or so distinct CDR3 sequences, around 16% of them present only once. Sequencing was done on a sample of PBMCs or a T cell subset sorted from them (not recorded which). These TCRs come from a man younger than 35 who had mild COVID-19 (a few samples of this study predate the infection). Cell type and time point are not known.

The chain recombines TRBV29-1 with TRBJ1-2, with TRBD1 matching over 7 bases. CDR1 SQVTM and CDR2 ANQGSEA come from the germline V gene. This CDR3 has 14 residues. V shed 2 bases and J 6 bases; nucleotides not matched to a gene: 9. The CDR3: CSVERQGKGDGYTF. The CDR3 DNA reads TGCAGCGTTGAAAGACAGGGAAAAGGGGATGGCTACACCTTC.

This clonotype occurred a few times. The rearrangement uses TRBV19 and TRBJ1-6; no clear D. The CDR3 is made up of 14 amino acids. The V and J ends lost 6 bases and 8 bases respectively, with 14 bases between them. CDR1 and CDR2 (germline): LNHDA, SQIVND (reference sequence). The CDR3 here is CASRPDLPYSPLHF. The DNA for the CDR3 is TGTGCCAGTAGACCGGACCTGCCCTATTCACCCCTCCACTTT.

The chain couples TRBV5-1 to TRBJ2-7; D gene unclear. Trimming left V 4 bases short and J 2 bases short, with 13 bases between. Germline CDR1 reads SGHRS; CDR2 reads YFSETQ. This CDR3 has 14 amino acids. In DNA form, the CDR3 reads TGCGCCAGCAGCACGCTGTCAGCCGCCTACGAGCAGTACTTC. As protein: CASSTLSAAYEQYF.

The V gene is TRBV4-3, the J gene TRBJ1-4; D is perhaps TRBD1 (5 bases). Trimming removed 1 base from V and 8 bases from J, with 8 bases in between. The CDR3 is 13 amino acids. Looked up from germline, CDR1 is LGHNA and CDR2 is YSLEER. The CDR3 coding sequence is TGCGCCAGCAGCCAAGTACCAGGGGAAAAACTGTTTTTT. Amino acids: CASSQVPGEKLFF.

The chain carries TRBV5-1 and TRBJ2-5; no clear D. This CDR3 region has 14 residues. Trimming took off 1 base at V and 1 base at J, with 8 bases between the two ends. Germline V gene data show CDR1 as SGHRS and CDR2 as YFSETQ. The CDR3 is CASSLMAVQETQYF. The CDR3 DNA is TGCGCCAGCAGCTTGATGGCAGTCCAAGAGACCCAGTACTTC.

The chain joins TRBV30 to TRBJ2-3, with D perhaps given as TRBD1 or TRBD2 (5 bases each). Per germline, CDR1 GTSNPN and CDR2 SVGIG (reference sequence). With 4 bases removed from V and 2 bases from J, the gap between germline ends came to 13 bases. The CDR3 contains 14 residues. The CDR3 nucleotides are TGTGCCTGGAATCAAGTGGGGACCACAGATACGCAGTATTTT. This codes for CAWNQVGTTDTQYF.

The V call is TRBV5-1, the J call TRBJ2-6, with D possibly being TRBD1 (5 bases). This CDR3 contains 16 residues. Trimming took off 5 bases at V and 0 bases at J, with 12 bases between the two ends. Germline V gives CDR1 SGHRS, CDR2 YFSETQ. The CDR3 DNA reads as TGCGCCAGCAGTGGGGCTCTGTCCTCTGGGGCCAACGTCCTGACTTTC. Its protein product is CASSGALSSGANVLTF.

The CDR3 protein is CASSLGPLGAQETQYF. The CDR3 DNA follows: TGCGCCAGCAGCTTGGGACCCCTTGGGGCCCAAGAGACCCAGTACTTC. The rearrangement links TRBV5-1 to TRBJ2-5, with D possibly matching TRBD1 (5 bases). V lost 0 bases and J lost 1, with 13 bases in between. The CDR3 loop spans 16 amino acids. CDR1 is SGHRS and CDR2 is YFSETQ in the germline V gene.

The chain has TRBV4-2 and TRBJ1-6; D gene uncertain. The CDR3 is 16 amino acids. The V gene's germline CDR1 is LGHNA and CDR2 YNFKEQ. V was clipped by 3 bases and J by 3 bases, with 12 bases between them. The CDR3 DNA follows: TGTGCCAGCAGCCATTCGGCTTTTCTCTATAATTCACCCCTCCACTTT. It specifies CASSHSAFLYNSPLHF.

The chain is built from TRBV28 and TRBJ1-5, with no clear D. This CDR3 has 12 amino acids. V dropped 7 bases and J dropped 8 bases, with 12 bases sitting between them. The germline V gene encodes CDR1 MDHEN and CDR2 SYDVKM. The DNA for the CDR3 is TGTGCCAGCACCTCGGTACAGAAGCCCCAGCATTTT. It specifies CASTSVQKPQHF. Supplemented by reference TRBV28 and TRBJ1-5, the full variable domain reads DVKVTQSSRYLVKRTGEKVFLECVQDMDHENMFWYRQDPGLGLRLIYFSYDVKMKEKGDIPEGYSVSREKKERFSLILESASTNQTSMYLCASTSVQKPQHFGDGTRLSIL.

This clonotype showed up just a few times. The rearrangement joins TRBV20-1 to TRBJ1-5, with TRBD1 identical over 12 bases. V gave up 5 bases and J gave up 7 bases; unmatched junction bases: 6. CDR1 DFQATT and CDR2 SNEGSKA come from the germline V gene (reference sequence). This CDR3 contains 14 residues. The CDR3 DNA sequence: TGCAGTGCTCCCGGGACAGGGGGCGAACAGCCCCAGCATTTT. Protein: CSAPGTGGEQPQHF.

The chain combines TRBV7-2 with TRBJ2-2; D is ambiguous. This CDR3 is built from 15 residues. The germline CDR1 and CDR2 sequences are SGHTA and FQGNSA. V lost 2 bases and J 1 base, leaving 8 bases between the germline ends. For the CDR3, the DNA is TGTGCCAGCAGCTTATACACCCAGAACACCGGGGAGCTGTTTTTT. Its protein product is CASSLYTQNTGELFF.

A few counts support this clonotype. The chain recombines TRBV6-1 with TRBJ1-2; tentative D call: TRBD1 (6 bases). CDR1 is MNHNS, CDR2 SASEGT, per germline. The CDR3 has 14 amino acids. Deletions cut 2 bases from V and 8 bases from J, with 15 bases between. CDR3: CASSEISGAWGYTF. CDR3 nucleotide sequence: TGTGCCAGCAGTGAAATATCGGGGGCGTGGGGCTACACCTTC.

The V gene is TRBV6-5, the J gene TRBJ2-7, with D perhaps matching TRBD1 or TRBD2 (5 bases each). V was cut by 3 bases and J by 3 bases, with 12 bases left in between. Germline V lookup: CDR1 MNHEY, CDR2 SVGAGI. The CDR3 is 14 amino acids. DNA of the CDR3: TGTGCCAGCAGTTATTCTGGGACGGGCTACGAGCAGTACTTC. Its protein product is CASSYSGTGYEQYF.

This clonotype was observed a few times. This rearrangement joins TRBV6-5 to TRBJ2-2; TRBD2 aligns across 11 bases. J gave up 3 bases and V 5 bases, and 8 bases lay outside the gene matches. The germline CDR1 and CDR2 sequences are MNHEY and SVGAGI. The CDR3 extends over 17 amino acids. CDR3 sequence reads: CASSVRSSGGYTGELFF. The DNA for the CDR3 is TGTGCCAGCAGTGTACGGTCTAGCGGGGGGTACACCGGGGAGCTGTTTTTT.

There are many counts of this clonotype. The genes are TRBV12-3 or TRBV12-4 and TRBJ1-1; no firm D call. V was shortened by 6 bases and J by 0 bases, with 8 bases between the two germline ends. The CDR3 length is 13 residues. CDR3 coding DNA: TGTGCCAGCAGGGGCCAGCTGAACACTGAAGCTTTCTTT. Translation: CASRGQLNTEAFF.

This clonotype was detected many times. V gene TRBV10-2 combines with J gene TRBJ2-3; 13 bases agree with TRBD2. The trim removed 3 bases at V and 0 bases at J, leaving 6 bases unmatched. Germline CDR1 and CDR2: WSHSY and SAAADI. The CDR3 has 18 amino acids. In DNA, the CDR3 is TGCGCCAGCAGTGACCTGGGACTAGCGGGGCCTAGCACAGATACGCAGTATTTT. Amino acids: CASSDLGLAGPSTDTQYF.

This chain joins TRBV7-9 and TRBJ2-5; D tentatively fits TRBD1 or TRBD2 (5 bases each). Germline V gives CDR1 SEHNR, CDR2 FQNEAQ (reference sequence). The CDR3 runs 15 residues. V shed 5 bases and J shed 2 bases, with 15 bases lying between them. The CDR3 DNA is TGTGCCAGCAGCATCCTCCATGGGACGCAAGAGACCCAGTACTTC. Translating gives CASSILHGTQETQYF.

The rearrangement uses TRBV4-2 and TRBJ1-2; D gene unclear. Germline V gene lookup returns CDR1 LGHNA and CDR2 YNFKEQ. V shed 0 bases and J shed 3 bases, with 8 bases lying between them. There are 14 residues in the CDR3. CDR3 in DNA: TGTGCCAGCAGCCAAGAGAACTCAGACTATGGCTACACCTTC. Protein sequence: CASSQENSDYGYTF.

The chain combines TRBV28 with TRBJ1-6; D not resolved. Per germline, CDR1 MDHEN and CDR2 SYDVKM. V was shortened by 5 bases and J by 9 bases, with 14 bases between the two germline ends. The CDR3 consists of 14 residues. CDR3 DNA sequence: TGTGCCAGCAGTCCTACAGCTTACCTTTCACCCCTCCACTTT. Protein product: CASSPTAYLSPLHF.

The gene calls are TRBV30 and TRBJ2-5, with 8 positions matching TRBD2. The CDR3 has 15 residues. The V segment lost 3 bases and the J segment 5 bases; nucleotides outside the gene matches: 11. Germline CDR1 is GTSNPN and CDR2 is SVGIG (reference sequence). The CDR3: CAWSATSGGTETQYF. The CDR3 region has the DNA TGTGCCTGGAGCGCAACTAGCGGCGGTACGGAGACCCAGTACTTC. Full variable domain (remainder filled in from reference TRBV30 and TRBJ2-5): SQTIHQWPATLVQPVGSPLSLECTVEGTSNPNLYWYRQAAGRGLQLLFYSVGIGQISSEVPQNLSASRPQDRQFILSSKKLLLSDSGFYLCAWSATSGGTETQYFGPGTRLLVL.

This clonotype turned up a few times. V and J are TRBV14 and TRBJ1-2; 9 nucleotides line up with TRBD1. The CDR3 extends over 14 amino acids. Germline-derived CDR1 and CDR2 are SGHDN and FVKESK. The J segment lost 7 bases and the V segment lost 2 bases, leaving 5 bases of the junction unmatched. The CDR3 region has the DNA TGTGCCAGCAGCCAACCTGGGACAGGGCCTGGCTACACCTTC. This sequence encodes CASSQPGTGPGYTF.

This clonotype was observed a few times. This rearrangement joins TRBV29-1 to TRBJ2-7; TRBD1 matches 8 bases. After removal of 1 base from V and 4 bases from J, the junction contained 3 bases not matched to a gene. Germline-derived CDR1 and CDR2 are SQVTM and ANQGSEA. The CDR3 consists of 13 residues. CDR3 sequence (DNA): TGCAGCGTTGAAGGGACAGGGTGGTACGAGCAGTACTTC. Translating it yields CSVEGTGWYEQYF.